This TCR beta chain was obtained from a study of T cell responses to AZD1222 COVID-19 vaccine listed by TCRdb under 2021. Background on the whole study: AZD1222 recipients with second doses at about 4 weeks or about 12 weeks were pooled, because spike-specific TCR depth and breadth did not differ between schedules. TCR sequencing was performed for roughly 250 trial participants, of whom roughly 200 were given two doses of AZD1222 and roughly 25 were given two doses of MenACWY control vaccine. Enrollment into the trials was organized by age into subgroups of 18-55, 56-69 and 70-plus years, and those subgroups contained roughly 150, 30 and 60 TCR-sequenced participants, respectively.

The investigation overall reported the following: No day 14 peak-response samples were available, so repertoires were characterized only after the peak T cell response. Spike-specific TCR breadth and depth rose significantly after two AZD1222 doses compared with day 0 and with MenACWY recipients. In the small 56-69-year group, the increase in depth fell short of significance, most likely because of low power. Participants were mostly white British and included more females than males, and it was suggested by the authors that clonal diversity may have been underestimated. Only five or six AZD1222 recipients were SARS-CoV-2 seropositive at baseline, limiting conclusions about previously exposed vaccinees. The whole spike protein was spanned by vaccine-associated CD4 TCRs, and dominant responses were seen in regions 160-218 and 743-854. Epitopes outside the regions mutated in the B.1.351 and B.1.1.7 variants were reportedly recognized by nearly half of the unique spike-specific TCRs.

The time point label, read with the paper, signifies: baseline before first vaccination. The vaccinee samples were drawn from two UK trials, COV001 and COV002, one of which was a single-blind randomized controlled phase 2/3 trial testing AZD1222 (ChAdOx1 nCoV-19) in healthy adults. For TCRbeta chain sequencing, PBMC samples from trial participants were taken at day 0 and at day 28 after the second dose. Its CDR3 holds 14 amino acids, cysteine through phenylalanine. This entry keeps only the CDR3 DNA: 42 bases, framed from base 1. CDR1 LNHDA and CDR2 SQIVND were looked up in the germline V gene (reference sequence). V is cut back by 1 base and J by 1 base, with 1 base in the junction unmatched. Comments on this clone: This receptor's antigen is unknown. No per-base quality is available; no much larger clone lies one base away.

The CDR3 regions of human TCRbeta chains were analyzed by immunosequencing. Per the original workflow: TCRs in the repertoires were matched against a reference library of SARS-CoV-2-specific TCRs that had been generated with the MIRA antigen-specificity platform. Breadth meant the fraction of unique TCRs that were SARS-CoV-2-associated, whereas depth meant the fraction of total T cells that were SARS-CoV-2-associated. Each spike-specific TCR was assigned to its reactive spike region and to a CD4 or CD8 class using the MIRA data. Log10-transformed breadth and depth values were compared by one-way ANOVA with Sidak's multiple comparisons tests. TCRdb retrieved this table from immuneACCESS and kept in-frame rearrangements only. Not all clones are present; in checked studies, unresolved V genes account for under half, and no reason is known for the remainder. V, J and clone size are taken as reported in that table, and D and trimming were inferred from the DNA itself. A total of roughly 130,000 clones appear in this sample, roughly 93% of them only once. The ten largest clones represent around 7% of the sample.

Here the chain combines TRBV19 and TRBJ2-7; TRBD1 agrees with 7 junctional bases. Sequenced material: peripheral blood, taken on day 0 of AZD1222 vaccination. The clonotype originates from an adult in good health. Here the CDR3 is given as CASSIGRGSYEQYF. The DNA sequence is TGTGCCAGTAGTATAGGCAGGGGGTCCTACGAGCAGTACTTC. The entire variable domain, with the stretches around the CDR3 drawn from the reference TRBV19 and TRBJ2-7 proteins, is DGGITQSPKYLFRKEGQNVTLSCEQNLNHDAMYWYRQDPGQGLRLIYYSQIVNDFQKGDIAEGYSVSREKKESFPLTVTSAQKNPTAFYLCASSIGRGSYEQYFGPGTRLTVT.